This is a list of T cell receptor beta chains from one sample in a study of cytomegalovirus exposure and HLA in healthy donors. Clones were read by immunoSEQ multiplex PCR, and TCRdb kept only the in-frame ones, dropping some. Of about 210,000 clones detected, about 75% appear once; the ten largest clones hold less than 2%. Sequenced material: PBMCs. These receptors originate from a male donor in good health and CMV-seronegative. The CDR3 runs from the conserved cysteine through the conserved F or W.

cdr3_aa j_call v_call
CASSDQGSGYEQYF TRBJ2-7 TRBV2
CASSSTGLTYEQYF TRBJ2-7 TRBV27
CASSDVGRDQPQHF TRBJ1-5 TRBV2
CASSPRSTAGALEQYF TRBJ2-7 TRBV18
CASGRDRGGTGELFF TRBJ2-2 TRBV6-5
CSVERLAGYNEQFF TRBJ2-1 TRBV29-1
CASSLTGNYNEQFF TRBJ2-1 TRBV11-2
CASSSDSYNEQFF TRBJ2-1 TRBV5-1
CASSLAFASGDTQYF TRBJ2-3 TRBV5-1
CASSPQQGSGTEAFF TRBJ1-1 TRBV18
CASSSRDIPYEQYF . TRBV9
CASMVSENTDTQYF TRBJ2-3 TRBV7-8
CASSPGTGIGYTF TRBJ1-2 TRBV28
CASSSWGRDYGYTF TRBJ1-2 TRBV27
CASSVVAGGDTQYF TRBJ2-3 TRBV9
CASSQAFGQGAYGYTF TRBJ1-2 TRBV4-3
CASSFNNEQFF TRBJ2-1 TRBV7-2
CASSWGVAGQTDTQYF TRBJ2-3 TRBV5-1
CASSLVTGDYAHNEQFF TRBJ2-1 TRBV5-1
CASKGGDTSTDTQYF TRBJ2-3 TRBV19
CASSLSGTYYGYTF TRBJ1-2 TRBV28
CASSVGGGRNNEQFF TRBJ2-1 TRBV9
CASSQDITYEQYF TRBJ2-7 TRBV7-6
CASSLVRGLNTGELFF TRBJ2-2 TRBV7-8
CASNRGQRNTEAFF TRBJ1-1 TRBV5-6
CASSPPGQVGTGYTF TRBJ1-2 TRBV28
CASSKAGPIGYF TRBJ2-7 TRBV21-1
CANSMTSGRWEQYF TRBJ2-7 TRBV19
CSVERQGAPYEQYF TRBJ2-7 TRBV29-1
CAWSEGRDNEQFF TRBJ2-1 TRBV30
CASSYRPGQTTGELFF TRBJ2-2 TRBV6-5
CASSDRDRVHEKLFF TRBJ1-4 TRBV10-1
CASSPTGGEDTEAFF TRBJ1-1 TRBV18